A single T cell receptor (beta chain) is shown here with its context. As processed by the authors: The authors estimated nucleated cell counts from reference gene primer amplification. Sequenced by immunoSEQ multiplex PCR; TCRdb stores in-frame clones only, minus some. Clone size and V and J calls were adopted from that table, with D and trimming inferred from the DNA. This table holds roughly 290,000 clones, 87% found once. The CDR3 runs to 15 residues. Germline V gives CDR1 SGHRS, CDR2 YFSETQ. Trimming removed 1 base at V and 8 bases at J, with 18 bases between. These data originate in a study of blood T cell repertoires in COVID-19.

The TCR was taken from a woman aged 40 to 50 who had recovered from COVID-19. Input material: PBMCs or T cells enriched from blood (not recorded which). The rearrangement links TRBV5-1 to TRBJ1-2; D unclear. In nucleotides, the CDR3 is TGCGCCAGCAGCTTGCCTGGTTGGGAGTCTGGGGGCTACACCTTC. Its protein is CASSLPGWESGGYTF.